The rows below give T cell receptor beta chains drawn from one sample of a study of T cell changes during pregnancy in multiple sclerosis. TCRdb's copy holds only in-frame clones and misses some; the assay was immunoSEQ multiplex PCR. The sample consists of 40,000 or so clones, roughly 88% of them appearing once. Sequences were derived from CD8+ T cells from peripheral blood mononuclear cells, sampled in the first trimester of pregnancy. The receptors here all came from a female donor with multiple sclerosis, enrolled in a pregnancy study. Both conserved end residues are part of each CDR3. A D gene is named only where the DNA matches it firmly. Only part of the rows carry a size: once, few, many, or a class if the clone is expanded.

j_call | v_call | clone_size | d_call | cdr3_aa | cdr3_nt
TRBJ1-1 | TRBV9 | . | . | CASSVDYQMNTEAFF | TGTGCCAGCAGCGTAGATTACCAGATGAACACTGAAGCTTTCTTT
TRBJ2-7 | TRBV4-2 | medium-sized | TRBD2 | CASSQDLAGGYEQYF | TGTGCCAGCAGCCAAGATCTAGCGGGGGGTTACGAGCAGTACTTC
TRBJ1-2 | TRBV6-5 | . | TRBD1 | CASSFQSRGLNYGYTF | TGTGCCAGCAGTTTCCAATCCAGGGGGCTCAACTATGGCTACACCTTC
TRBJ1-2 | TRBV7-8 | . | . | CASSLARGQVYGYTF | TGTGCCAGCAGCTTAGCCAGGGGCCAGGTCTATGGCTACACCTTC
TRBJ1-1 | TRBV7-8 | . | . | CASSSLGVNTEAFF | TGTGCCAGCAGCTCGTTAGGGGTGAACACTGAAGCTTTCTTT
TRBJ2-7 | TRBV6-5 | . | TRBD2 | CASSGGLAGYEQYF | TGTGCCAGCAGTGGGGGACTAGCGGGCTACGAGCAGTACTTC
TRBJ2-6 | TRBV6-5 | . | . | CASSHRVSGANVLTF | TGTGCCAGCAGTCACAGGGTCTCTGGGGCCAACGTCCTGACTTTC
TRBJ1-1 | TRBV29-1 | . | . | CSVPPTDSINTEAFF | TGCAGCGTGCCTCCCACGGACAGTATTAACACTGAAGCTTTCTTT
TRBJ2-3 | TRBV6-4 | . | TRBD2 | CASSEVSGRTDTQYF | TGTGCCAGCAGTGAGGTTAGCGGGAGGACCGATACGCAGTATTTT
TRBJ1-4 | TRBV7-9 | . | TRBD1 | CASSRRDRDEKLFF | TGTGCCAGCAGCCGCCGGGACAGGGATGAAAAACTGTTTTTT
TRBJ2-2 | TRBV14 | . | . | CASSPNHRDLKNTGELFF | TGTGCCAGCAGTCCGAATCACCGGGACTTGAAGAACACCGGGGAGCTGTTTTTT